The rows below give T cell receptor beta chains drawn from one sample of a study of regulatory T cells in long-lasting Graves disease. TCRdb itself ran the multiplex PCR reads through MiXCR, one entry per CDR3 protein. There are a few hundred thousand distinct CDR3 sequences in the sample; 20% to 25% occur only once, and around 30% lies in the top ten. Specimen: peripheral blood mononuclear cells (PBMCs), collected when the disease was refractory, from a patient treated with antithyroid drugs. The receptors shown here come from a woman in her thirties or forties with Graves disease. Both conserved end residues are part of each CDR3. D genes are given only for firm matches. Where a row states a size, it is once, few, many or the class of an expanded clone; other rows omit it.

D	size	V	J	CDR3	DNA
.	.	TRBV19	TRBJ1-1	CASSIGPTEAFF	TGTGCCAGTAGTATAGGACCCACTGAAGCTTTCTTT
.	many	TRBV10-2	TRBJ1-4	CASSDPSLATNEKLFF	TGCGCCAGCAGTGACCCCTCACTTGCAACTAATGAAAAACTGTTTTTT
.	few	TRBV28	TRBJ2-2	CASSSGPTRVPGELFF	TGTGCCAGCAGTTCGGGACCTACGAGGGTCCCCGGGGAGCTGTTTTTT
.	.	TRBV19	TRBJ2-2	CASSIVGVSTGELFF	TGTGCCAGTAGTATAGTGGGGGTGAGCACCGGGGAGCTGTTTTTT
.	many	TRBV28	TRBJ1-1	CASSPHATEAFF	TGTGCCAGCAGTCCTCATGCCACTGAAGCTTTCTTT
.	.	TRBV28	TRBJ1-1	CASSPFGGNTEAFF	TGTGCCAGCAGTCCATTTGGGGGAAACACTGAAGCTTTCTTT
.	.	TRBV5-4	TRBJ1-1	CASSLGAGISRNTEAFF	TGTGCCAGCAGCTTGGGGGCAGGGATTTCAAGGAACACTGAAGCTTTCTTT
.	many	TRBV12-3/TRBV12-4	TRBJ2-2	CASSSGLETGELFF	TGTGCCAGCAGTTCGGGACTTGAAACCGGGGAGCTGTTTTTT
.	.	TRBV5-1	TRBJ1-1	CASSLLGGSGAEAFF	TGCGCCAGCAGCTTGTTGGGGGGTTCTGGGGCTGAAGCTTTCTTT
.	few	TRBV12-3/TRBV12-4	TRBJ2-1	CASSVRDLPQDEQFF	TGTGCCAGCAGTGTCCGGGACCTCCCCCAAGATGAGCAGTTCTTC
.	few	TRBV6-5	TRBJ1-2	CASSYSPPTVSNYGYTF	TGTGCCAGCAGTTACTCCCCCCCGACAGTTTCTAACTATGGCTACACCTTC
.	few	TRBV19	TRBJ1-1	CASSNPGKNTEAFF	TGTGCCAGTAGTAACCCCGGGAAGAACACTGAAGCTTTCTTT
.	many	TRBV28	TRBJ1-5	CASRTGGGLDNQPQHF	TGTGCCAGCCGTACGGGCGGGGGGCTTGACAATCAGCCCCAGCATTTT
TRBD1	.	TRBV28	TRBJ2-7	CASSPRTGFSEQYF	TGTGCCAGCAGTCCCCGGACAGGGTTCTCCGAGCAGTACTTC
.	.	TRBV5-1	TRBJ1-1	CASSLGQLTEAFF	TGCGCCAGCAGCTTGGGACAACTCACTGAAGCTTTCTTT
.	many	TRBV6-1	TRBJ1-1	CASSSRGLMNTEAFF	TGTGCCAGCAGCTCCCGGGGGCTCATGAACACTGAAGCTTTCTTT
.	many	TRBV28	TRBJ1-5	CASIPRGAAQPQHF	TGTGCCAGCATCCCGAGAGGGGCGGCACAGCCCCAGCATTTT
TRBD1	many	TRBV28	TRBJ2-7	CASTGTGGFYEQYF	TGTGCCAGCACCGGGACAGGGGGCTTCTACGAGCAGTACTTC
.	.	TRBV11-2	TRBJ1-3	CASRGLRSGNTIYF	TGTGCCAGCAGAGGGCTTCGCTCTGGAAACACCATATATTTT
.	.	TRBV29-1	TRBJ2-2	CSVLDRITGELFF	TGCAGCGTCCTCGACAGAATCACCGGGGAGCTGTTTTTT
TRBD1	many	TRBV12-3/TRBV12-4	TRBJ1-5	CASSFSGQINQPQHF	TGTGCCAGCAGTTTTTCGGGACAGATCAATCAGCCCCAGCATTTT
TRBD1	.	TRBV5-1	TRBJ2-2	CASSWTGRANTGELFF	TGCGCCAGCAGCTGGACAGGGCGCGCGAACACCGGGGAGCTGTTTTTT
.	.	TRBV9	TRBJ1-5	CASSVGSGHNSNQPQHF	TGTGCCAGCAGCGTAGGTTCGGGACATAATAGCAATCAGCCCCAGCATTTT
.	once	TRBV25-1	TRBJ2-1	CASSDHPSEQFF	TGTGCCAGCAGTGATCATCCGAGCGAGCAGTTCTTC
.	.	TRBV28	TRBJ2-3	CASSQKAWTDTQYF	TGTGCCAGCAGTCAGAAAGCGTGGACAGATACGCAGTATTTT
.	many	TRBV15	TRBJ2-5	CATSSGRPMAQYF	TGTGCCACCAGCTCGGGACGGCCCATGGCCCAGTACTTC
.	many	TRBV6-1	TRBJ1-1	CASSAIGGTEAFF	TGTGCCAGCAGTGCCATTGGGGGCACTGAAGCTTTCTTT
.	.	TRBV5-1	TRBJ2-7	CASRPSLGGSYEQYF	TGCGCCAGCAGGCCTAGCCTAGGGGGGAGCTACGAGCAGTACTTC
TRBD2	many	TRBV6-5	TRBJ2-1	CASSYPLAGGYNEQFF	TGTGCCAGCAGTTACCCCCTAGCGGGGGGTTACAATGAGCAGTTCTTC
TRBD2	many	TRBV2	TRBJ2-7	CASSRLADEQYF	TGTGCCAGCAGTAGACTAGCGGACGAGCAGTACTTC
TRBD2	few	TRBV6-1	TRBJ2-1	CASSYTGTSGREEQFF	TGTGCCAGCAGCTATACCGGGACTAGCGGGAGGGAAGAGCAGTTCTTC
TRBD2	many	TRBV2	TRBJ2-7	CASSVVAGVSEQYF	TGTGCCAGCAGCGTCGTAGCGGGAGTCTCCGAGCAGTACTTC
TRBD2	many	TRBV12-3/TRBV12-4	TRBJ2-7	CASSLKRGFSYEQYF	TGTGCCAGCAGTTTGAAGCGGGGATTCTCCTACGAGCAGTACTTC
TRBD1	many	TRBV11-1	TRBJ2-7	CASRDRYYEQYF	TGTGCCAGCAGGGACAGGTATTACGAGCAGTACTTC
.	.	TRBV7-6	TRBJ2-7	CDSSSRQDSYEQYF	TGTGACAGCAGCTCCCGACAGGATTCCTACGAGCAGTACTTC
.	few	TRBV4-1	TRBJ1-1	CASSQLRAGGAFF	TGCGCCAGCAGCCAACTTCGGGCAGGAGGGGCTTTCTTT
.	.	TRBV19	TRBJ2-4	CASPRAYF	TGTGCCAGTCCCAGGGCATACTTC
TRBD1	many	TRBV28	TRBJ1-2	CANRGRTGGAYTF	TGTGCCAACCGCGGTAGGACAGGGGGCGCCTACACCTTC
TRBD2	few	TRBV20-1	TRBJ2-7	CSARDPSGRARGTYEQYF	TGCAGTGCTAGAGACCCTAGCGGGAGGGCCCGCGGGACCTACGAGCAGTACTTC
TRBD2	many	TRBV6-1	TRBJ2-2	CASSPLGEGRTGELFF	TGTGCCAGCAGTCCCTTGGGGGAGGGCCGCACCGGGGAGCTGTTTTTT
TRBD2	.	TRBV4-2	TRBJ2-5	CASSQDGVLAGHQETQYF	TGTGCCAGCAGCCAAGACGGTGTGCTAGCGGGGCACCAAGAGACCCAGTACTTC
TRBD1	many	TRBV28	TRBJ1-1	CASSSDRESNEAFF	TGTGCCAGCAGTTCAGACAGGGAGTCAAATGAAGCTTTCTTT
.	many	TRBV28	TRBJ2-7	CASSFFGGGYEQYF	TGTGCCAGCAGTTTTTTCGGGGGAGGCTACGAGCAGTACTTC
.	.	TRBV4-1	TRBJ2-2	CASSQVSSYTGELFF	TGCGCCAGCAGCCAAGTGAGCTCCTACACCGGGGAGCTGTTTTTT
.	.	TRBV7-2	TRBJ1-1	CASSLGAGANTEAFF	TGTGCCAGCAGCTTGGGGGCAGGGGCGAACACTGAAGCTTTCTTT
TRBD1	.	TRBV27	TRBJ2-2	CASSFLTGGIGELFF	TGTGCCAGCAGTTTCCTGACAGGGGGCATCGGGGAGCTGTTTTTT
.	.	TRBV12-3/TRBV12-4	TRBJ1-2	CASSPRGGNYGYTF	TGTGCCAGCAGCCCCCGGGGGGGCAACTATGGCTACACCTTC
.	.	TRBV7-2	TRBJ2-1	CASSLTWNEQFF	TGTGCCAGCAGCCTTACCTGGAACGAGCAGTTCTTC
.	.	TRBV3-1	TRBJ2-1	CASSQVRDGYEQFF	TGTGCCAGCAGCCAAGTTCGGGACGGGTATGAGCAGTTCTTC
.	many	TRBV28	TRBJ1-6	CASSLWAVIDRPLHF	TGTGCCAGCAGTTTGTGGGCGGTGATTGACAGACCCCTCCACTTT
TRBD1	.	TRBV3-1	TRBJ1-2	CASSQDAGTGGGYTF	TGTGCCAGCAGCCAAGACGCCGGGACAGGGGGCGGCTACACCTTC
.	.	TRBV7-9	TRBJ2-5	CASSLEEYQETQYF	TGTGCCAGCAGCTTAGAGGAGTACCAAGAGACCCAGTACTTC
.	.	TRBV19	TRBJ1-2	CASSMGDPSTNYGYTF	TGTGCCAGTAGTATGGGAGATCCTTCGACAAACTATGGCTACACCTTC